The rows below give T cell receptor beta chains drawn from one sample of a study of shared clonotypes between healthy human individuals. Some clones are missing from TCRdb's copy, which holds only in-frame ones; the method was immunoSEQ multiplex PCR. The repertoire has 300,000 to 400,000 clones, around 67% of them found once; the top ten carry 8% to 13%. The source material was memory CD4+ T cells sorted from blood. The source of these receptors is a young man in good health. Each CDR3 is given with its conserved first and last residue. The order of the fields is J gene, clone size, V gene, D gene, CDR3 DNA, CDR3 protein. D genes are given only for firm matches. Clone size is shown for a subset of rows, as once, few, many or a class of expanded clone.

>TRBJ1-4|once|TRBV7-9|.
TGTGCCAGCGGGCCTTCGGAGAGTGAAAAACTGTTTTTT
CASGPSESEKLFF
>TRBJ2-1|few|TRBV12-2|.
TGTGCAAGTCGCGGAAAAGACTGCAGCTCCTACAATGAGCAGTTCTTC
CASRGKDCSSYNEQFF
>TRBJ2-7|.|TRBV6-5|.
TGTGCCAGCAGAGTCTTGGGGGCCTACGAGCAGTACTTC
CASRVLGAYEQYF
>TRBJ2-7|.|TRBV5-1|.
TGCGCCAGCAGCTTGTTACAAGGTCACGAGCAGTACTTC
CASSLLQGHEQYF
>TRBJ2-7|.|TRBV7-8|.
TGTGCCAGCAGCTTAGATCCAGCGATGATCGAGCAGTACTTC
CASSLDPAMIEQYF
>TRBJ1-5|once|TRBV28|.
TGTGCCAGCAGGAAACAGGGAATTAGCAATCAGCCCCAGCATTTT
CASRKQGISNQPQHF
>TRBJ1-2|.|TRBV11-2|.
TGTGCCAGCAGCTTAGCTGTGGCTGGACCTTATGGCTACACCTTC
CASSLAVAGPYGYTF
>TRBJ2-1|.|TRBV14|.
TGTGCCAGCAGTCGAGCGGACCCCTCCTACAATGAGCAGTTCTTC
CASSRADPSYNEQFF
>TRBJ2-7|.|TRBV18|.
TGTGCCAGCTCACCCGGAGGGGCCAGTCACGAGCAGTACTTC
CASSPGGASHEQYF
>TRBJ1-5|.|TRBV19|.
TGTGCCAGTAGTCCGCGTGACGTTGCCCAGCATTTT
CASSPRDVAQHF
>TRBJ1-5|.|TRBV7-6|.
TGTGCCAGCAGCTTAGCAGGGGATCAGCCCCAGCATTTT
CASSLAGDQPQHF
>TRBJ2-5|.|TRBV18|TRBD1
TGTGCCAGCTCACGGGGACAGGGGGAAGAGACCCAGTACTTC
CASSRGQGEETQYF
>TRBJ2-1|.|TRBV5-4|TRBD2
TGTGCCAGCAGCGGGGGACTAGTTTCCTACAATGAGCAGTTCTTC
CASSGGLVSYNEQFF
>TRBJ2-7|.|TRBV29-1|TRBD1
TGCAGCGTTGAAGATCTCCCGGACAGGGGCCAAATCGAGCAGTACTTC
CSVEDLPDRGQIEQYF
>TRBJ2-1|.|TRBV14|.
TGTGCCAGCAGCCAAGAAATGGTCGGGGAGCAGTTCTTC
CASSQEMVGEQFF
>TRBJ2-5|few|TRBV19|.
TGTGCCAGTAGTATATCTGCTTTAAGAGAGACCCAGTACTTC
CASSISALRETQYF
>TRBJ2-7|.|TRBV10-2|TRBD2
TGCGCCAGCAAGAACAGGGGTGATCCGGGGGGTAGGACTAGCGGATTCTACGAGCAGTACTTC
CASKNRGDPGGRTSGFYEQYF
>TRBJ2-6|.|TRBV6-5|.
TGTGCCAGCAGTTCAAGCTCTGGGGCCAACGTCCTGACTTTC
CASSSSSGANVLTF
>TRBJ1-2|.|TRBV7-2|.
TGTGCCAGCAGCTTTAGAGGGCCAGGCACGGGCTTGGATGGCTACACCTTC
CASSFRGPGTGLDGYTF
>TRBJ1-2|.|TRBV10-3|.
TGTGCCATCAGTGCCGCCGGGAATAACTATGGCTACACCTTC
CAISAAGNNYGYTF
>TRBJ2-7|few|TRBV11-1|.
TGTGCCAGCAGCTTAGGGGGCCCACAGAACTTC
CASSLGGPQNF
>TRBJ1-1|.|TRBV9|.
TGTGCCAGCAGCGCGCGCGGAACGGCGTTAGGTGAAGCTTTCTTT
CASSARGTALGEAFF
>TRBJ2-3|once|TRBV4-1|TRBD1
TGCGCCAGCAGCCAGTCCGGGACAGCACTTGATACGCAGTATTTT
CASSQSGTALDTQYF
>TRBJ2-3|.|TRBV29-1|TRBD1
TGCAGCGTTGTGACCAGGGGGCAAACAGATACGCAGTATTTT
CSVVTRGQTDTQYF
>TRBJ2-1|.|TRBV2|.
TGTGCCAGCAGCCTAGCGTACAATGAGCAGTTCTTC
CASSLAYNEQFF
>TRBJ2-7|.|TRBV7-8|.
TGTGCCAGCAGCCCCTTTCAGGTGCCCTACGAGCAGTACTTC
CASSPFQVPYEQYF
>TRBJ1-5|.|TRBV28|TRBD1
TGTGCCAGCAGCTCGATAGGACAGGGGATGAGCAATCAGCCCCAGCATTTT
CASSSIGQGMSNQPQHF
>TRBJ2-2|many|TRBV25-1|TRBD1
TGTGCCAGCAGTGAGACGGGACAGGGAAGGACCGGGGAGCTGTTTTTT
CASSETGQGRTGELFF
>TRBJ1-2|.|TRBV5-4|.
TGTGCCAGCAGCTTGGGGCAGGGAGTTTCGCTAACTGGCTACACCTTC
CASSLGQGVSLTGYTF
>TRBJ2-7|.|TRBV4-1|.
TGCGCCAGCAGCCAAGAGTTGGGGAGCAGGAGGTACTTC
CASSQELGSRRYF
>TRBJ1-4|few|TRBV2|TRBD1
TGTGCCAGCAGTTTAGCAGGGGGCGTTGAAAAACTGTTTTTT
CASSLAGGVEKLFF
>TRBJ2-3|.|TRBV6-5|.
TGTGCCAGCAAAAGCACAGATACGCAGTATTTT
CASKSTDTQYF
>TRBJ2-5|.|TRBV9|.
TGTGCCAGCAGTAAAGTCCCCAAAGAGACCCAGTACTTC
CASSKVPKETQYF
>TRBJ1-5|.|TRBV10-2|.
TGCGCCAGCAGTAGGACGGCGTCGGGCAATCAGCCCCAGCATTTT
CASSRTASGNQPQHF
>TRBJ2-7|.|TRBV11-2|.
TGTGCCAGCAGCTTAGACGTCGGTTCCTACGAGCAGTACTTC
CASSLDVGSYEQYF
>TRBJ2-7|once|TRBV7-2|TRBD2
TGTGCCAGCAGCCCGGGACTAGCCTTCGAGCAGTACTTC
CASSPGLAFEQYF
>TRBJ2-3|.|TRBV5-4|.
TGTGCCAGCAGCTTGGGGCTAGCGCGAAGCACAGATACGCAGTATTTT
CASSLGLARSTDTQYF
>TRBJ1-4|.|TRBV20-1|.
TGCAGTGCTAGAGTTGTAGAAAAACTGTTTTTT
CSARVVEKLFF
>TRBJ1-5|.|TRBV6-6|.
TGTGCCAGCAAGAAGGGGGGTGGCAATCAGCCCCAGCATTTT
CASKKGGGNQPQHF
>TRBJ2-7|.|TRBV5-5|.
TGTGCCAGCAGCTATAAGACGAATAGTTTCAGCTCCTACGAGCAGTACTTC
CASSYKTNSFSSYEQYF
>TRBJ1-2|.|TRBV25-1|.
TGTGCCAGCAGTGAATCCGGTGATAACTATGGCTACACCTTC
CASSESGDNYGYTF
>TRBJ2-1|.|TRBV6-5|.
TGTGCCAGCAGTTATGGTTCCTATGAGCAGTTCTTC
CASSYGSYEQFF
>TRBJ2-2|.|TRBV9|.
TGTGCCAGCAGCGCGCTGACTAGCACCGGGGAGCTGTTTTTT
CASSALTSTGELFF
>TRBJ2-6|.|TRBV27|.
TGTGCCAGCAGGCCACAGGTCTCTGGGGCCAACGTCCTGACTTTC
CASRPQVSGANVLTF